A single sample gave rise to the 21 T cell receptor beta chains below, sequenced in a study of blood T cells in healthy people across ages. The use of a sample-barcoded 5' primer and a J-beta primer mix characterized a second PCR of about 6 to 12 cycles. Each CDR3 protein is one row after TCRdb ran MiXCR on the 5' RACE reads. The table includes some 790,000 distinct CDR3 sequences, around 26% detected once. The sample consisted of blood. The receptor set was obtained from a woman aged 80 or over in good health.

This clonotype was observed at least ten times. The CDR3 protein is CASSLQPGYEQYF. In DNA, the CDR3 is TGTGCCAGCAGCTTACAGCCAGGTTATGAGCAGTACTTC. The chain recombines TRBV7-2 with TRBJ2-7; D unresolved. Trimming stripped 2 bases from V and 7 bases from J, with 12 bases between. Germline V gives CDR1 SGHTA, CDR2 FQGNSA. The CDR3 is 13 residues long.

A few counts support this clonotype. A much more abundant neighbour one base away suggests this may be a read error. The rearrangement links TRBV7-2 to TRBJ2-1; D possibly corresponds to TRBD1 (5 bases). Judging by the DNA end, TRBJ2-7 fits better; the J call may be wrong. The germline CDR1 and CDR2 sequences are SGHTA and FQGNSA. The CDR3 consists of 16 residues. CDR3 residues: CASSKGRAGHYNEQYF. DNA of the CDR3: TGTGCCAGCAGCAAGGGTCGGGCAGGGCACTACAATGAGCAGTACTTC.

The chain links TRBV9 to TRBJ2-1; 7 nucleotides agree with TRBD2. The germline gives CDR1 SGDLS, CDR2 YYNGEE. Losses at the gene ends were 3 bases for V and 0 bases for J; bases not matched to a gene: 3. There are 15 residues in the CDR3. This chain's CDR3 is CASSGSGTSYNEQFF. DNA of the CDR3: TGTGCCAGCAGCGGAAGCGGGACCTCCTACAATGAGCAGTTCTTC.

A word on this clonotype: This may arise from a read error, as a much more abundant clone is one base away. V is TRBV12-3 or TRBV12-4 and J is TRBJ2-7, with 10 bases fitting TRBD1. This CDR3 has 18 amino acids. Trimming at V came to 5 bases and at J to 7 bases, leaving 20 bases not matched to a gene. CDR3 loop: CASSLSYARQGAENEQYF. The CDR3 DNA sequence: TGTGCCAGCAGTCTCTCTTACGCCCGACAGGGGGCTGAGAATGAGCAGTACTTC.

Comment on this clonotype: A much larger clone sits a single nucleotide away, making a read error possible. The V gene is TRBV5-6, the J gene TRBJ2-5; a weak D match, TRBD2 (5 bases). V lost 2 bases and J 7 bases, leaving 12 bases between the germline ends. Germline CDR1 is SGHDT and CDR2 is YYEEEE. CDR3 length: 13 amino acids. The CDR3 DNA follows: TGTGCCAGCAGCTTTTTGGGAGAAGGGACCCAGTACTTC. Its protein is CASSFLGEGTQYF.

The chain recombines TRBV6-1 with TRBJ2-2; D remains unclear. Germline V lookup: CDR1 MNHNS, CDR2 SASEGT. The CDR3 is 13 residues long. Trimming pared 6 bases from V and 2 bases from J, leaving 7 bases between. This CDR3 reads CASRPSNTGELFF. The DNA for the CDR3 is TGTGCCAGCAGACCAAGTAACACCGGGGAGCTGTTTTTT.

The sample holds a few counts of this clonotype. With a much larger clone just one base away, this may be a read error. This rearrangement joins TRBV12-3 or TRBV12-4 to TRBJ1-1; the match to TRBD1 covers 11 bases. Unmatched junction bases numbered 5, after V lost 4 bases and J lost 4 bases. The CDR3 sequence is 15 residues long. CDR3: CASSSGQGEGTEAFF. The CDR3, as DNA: TGTGCCAGCAGTTCGGGACAGGGGGAAGGCACTGAAGCTTTCTTT.

The gene calls are TRBV5-1 and TRBJ1-5; tentative D call: TRBD1 (5 bases). Germline V lookup: CDR1 SGHRS, CDR2 YFSETQ. The CDR3 extends over 15 amino acids. V was cut by 4 bases and J by 0 bases, with 11 bases left in between. The CDR3 sequence is CASSPGDYSNQPQHF. The DNA of the CDR3 is TGCGCCAGCAGCCCGGGGGACTATAGCAATCAGCCCCAGCATTTT.

As DNA, the CDR3 is TGCGCCAGCAGCCAAGAGGCCCATAGGCCAGATACGCAGTATTTT. Its translation is CASSQEAHRPDTQYF. The J gene is TRBJ2-3, the V gene TRBV4-1, with D uncertain. Looked up from germline, CDR1 is MGHRA and CDR2 is YSYEKL. V was shortened by 0 bases and J by 4 bases, with 11 bases between the two germline ends. The CDR3 is 15 amino acids.

The rearrangement uses TRBV7-2 and TRBJ2-1; 8 positions match TRBD2. Germline V gives CDR1 SGHTA, CDR2 FQGNSA. The CDR3 length is 16 residues. The J segment lost 13 bases and the V segment lost 5 bases, leaving 19 bases of the junction unmatched. This CDR3 is CASSPLWGGGSGEQFF. CDR3 in DNA: TGTGCCAGCAGCCCCCTGTGGGGCGGGGGGAGTGGTGAACAGTTCTTC.

DNA of the CDR3: TGTGCCGCAGCGTTCCGGACCGGGGAGCTGTTTTTT. This translates into CAAAFRTGELFF. The V call is TRBV10-3, the J call TRBJ2-2, with D hard to call. The CDR3 length is 12 residues. Trimming stripped 11 bases from V and 5 bases from J, with 12 bases between. In germline, CDR1 is ENHRY, CDR2 SYGVKD.

The chain couples TRBV20-1 to TRBJ2-3, with 9 bases that match TRBD1. J was trimmed by 3 bases and V by 0 bases; bases with no gene match: 7. This CDR3 has 16 amino acids. Germline V lookup: CDR1 DFQATT, CDR2 SNEGSKA (reference sequence). The CDR3 nucleotides are TGCAGTGCTAGAGATAGGGGGACAGGGTTTACAGATACGCAGTATTTT. Amino acids: CSARDRGTGFTDTQYF.

This clonotype was found many times. This sequence joins TRBV5-1 and TRBJ2-4; D assignment may be TRBD1 or TRBD2 (6 bases each). The V gene lost 4 bases and the J gene lost 8 bases, with 16 bases spanning the gap. Germline CDR1 and CDR2: SGHRS and YFSETQ. CDR3 length: 14 residues. CDR3 sequence reads: CASSRGGRNDIQYF. In nucleotides, the CDR3 is TGCGCCAGCAGCAGAGGGGGGAGAAACGACATTCAGTACTTC.

This clonotype came up many times. This chain connects TRBV20-1 to TRBJ2-3; D remains unclear. The germline V and J ends were trimmed by 2 bases and 2 bases, with 11 bases remaining between them. CDR1 and CDR2 (germline): DFQATT, SNEGSKA (reference sequence). The CDR3 runs to 14 residues. The CDR3 reads CSARSVSHTDTQYF. The CDR3 bases are TGCAGTGCTAGAAGCGTATCCCACACAGATACGCAGTATTTT.

Concerning this clonotype itself: Possible read error: a much larger clone is one base away. The chain uses TRBV20-1 and TRBJ2-3, with D perhaps TRBD1 (6 bases). CDR1 is DFQATT, CDR2 SNEGSKA, per germline (reference sequence). V gave up 8 bases and J gave up 2 bases, with 17 bases separating them. The CDR3 length is 14 residues. This CDR3 is CSFLPRGDTDTQYF. CDR3 DNA: TGCAGTTTTCTCCCCAGGGGTGACACAGATACGCAGTATTTT.

A few counts support this clonotype. J is TRBJ2-1 and V is TRBV18; D is unclear. CDR1 and CDR2 (germline): KGHSH, LQKENI. The germline V and J ends were trimmed by 3 bases and 8 bases, with 8 bases remaining between them. The CDR3 length is 12 residues. The CDR3 reads CASSPSGDEQFF. CDR3 nucleotide sequence: TGTGCCAGCTCACCCTCTGGGGATGAGCAGTTCTTC.

J is TRBJ1-2 and V is TRBV6-5; TRBD1 agrees at 10 bases. The CDR3 is 18 residues long. Losses at the gene ends were 2 bases for V and 0 bases for J; bases not matched to a gene: 9. CDR1 MNHEY and CDR2 SVGAGI come from the germline V gene. CDR3 bases: TGTGCCAGCAGTTACCCGTGGGACAGGGGAAGGACTAACTATGGCTACACCTTC. Its protein is CASSYPWDRGRTNYGYTF.

This sequence joins TRBV6-5 and TRBJ2-3; possibly TRBD1 for D (5 bases). Between the trimmed V and J ends, which lost 7 bases and 0 bases, there was a span of 17 bases. The CDR3 has 16 amino acids. CDR1 is MNHEY and CDR2 is SVGAGI in the germline V gene. The CDR3 loop reads CASKGMKSASTDTQYF. DNA for the CDR3: TGTGCCAGCAAGGGGATGAAGAGCGCGAGCACAGATACGCAGTATTTT.

Points on this clonotype: Since a much larger clone is just one base distant, this may be a read error. The J gene is TRBJ2-7, the V gene TRBV6-2 or TRBV6-3; TRBD1 agrees at 11 bases. Looked up from germline, CDR1 is MNHEY and CDR2 is SVGEGT. The CDR3 spans 15 residues. Trimming at V came to 10 bases and at J to 3 bases, leaving 11 bases not matched to a gene. CDR3 residues: CANSIAGTGGYEQYF. CDR3 nucleotide sequence: TGTGCCAACAGCATAGCCGGGACAGGGGGCTACGAGCAGTACTTC.

The V call is TRBV20-1, the J call TRBJ1-4, with 9 bases that match TRBD1. CDR3 length equals 15 residues. Losses at the gene ends were 0 bases for V and 8 bases for J; bases not matched to a gene: 7. Germline lookup yields CDR1 DFQATT and CDR2 SNEGSKA (reference sequence). The DNA of the CDR3 is TGCAGTGCTAGAGACCCGGGACAGGGAGGAGAAAAACTGTTTTTT. This gives the protein CSARDPGQGGEKLFF.

The rearrangement links TRBV7-9 to TRBJ2-2; 7 bases agree with TRBD2. V was pared by 4 bases and J by 4 bases, with 6 bases of the junction left unmatched. The germline gives CDR1 SEHNR, CDR2 FQNEAQ (reference sequence). The CDR3 extends over 15 amino acids. The CDR3 loop reads CASSWEGVVTGELFF. For the CDR3, the DNA is TGTGCCAGCAGCTGGGAGGGTGTCGTCACCGGGGAGCTGTTTTTT.